This TCR beta chain was identified in a study of immune heterogeneity within non-small cell lung tumors. Broader study findings: Site-unique high-frequency clones occurred alongside identical dominant CDR3 beta clonotypes that recurred across tumor sites within a patient.

This clonotype was recorded many times. Its antigen remains unknown. Genomic DNA extracted from bulk tumor tissue served as template. A total of approximately 600 ng was used per sample. During surgery, several far-apart biopsies were obtained from every primary tumor. The patients were newly diagnosed with non-small cell lung cancer, had not been treated, and had curative surgery. The CDR3 spans 13 residues. Germline V CDR1 and CDR2: LNHDA, SQIVND (reference sequence). V gave up 3 bases and J gave up 6 bases, with 12 bases separating them. For the TCR beta CDR3, multiplex PCR with 32 V and 13 J primers performed the amplification. Each CDR3 protein gets one entry after TCRdb re-called the multiplex PCR reads with MiXCR. The table has around 30,000 distinct CDR3 sequences, around 30% seen once.

This receptor was identified in a man aged 35 to 55 with non-small cell lung cancer. The gene calls are TRBV19 and TRBJ2-7; weak D call: TRBD2 (5 bases). Sequencing was performed on lung tumor tissue. The CDR3 here is CASSILTSGEQYF. The CDR3 DNA is TGTGCCAGTAGTATTCTAACTAGTGGCGAGCAGTACTTC.